This T cell receptor beta chain was observed in a study of blood T cell repertoires in COVID-19. Study background: Samples came from the United States, Italy and Spain, spanning acute and convalescent COVID-19. T cells, B-cell-depleted T cells, or PBMCs supplied cDNA or gDNA.

Original methodology: Scientists estimated how many nucleated cells there were by amplifying reference gene primers. TCRdb's copy holds only in-frame clones and misses some; the assay was immunoSEQ multiplex PCR. The V and J calls and clone size are taken from that table; D and trimming were inferred from the DNA. The table shows about 90,000 clones, with around 87% occurring only once. CDR1 and CDR2 from the germline V gene are SGHRS and YFSETQ. The CDR3 sequence is 13 residues long. V lost 0 bases and J lost 5, with 8 bases in between. Specimen: peripheral blood. V is TRBV5-1 and J is TRBJ1-1, with D hard to call. The clonotype comes from a human donor in a cohort sampled during active COVID-19. CDR3 in amino acids: CASSLEGATEAFF. CDR3 DNA sequence: TGCGCCAGCAGCTTGGAGGGAGCAACTGAAGCTTTCTTT.